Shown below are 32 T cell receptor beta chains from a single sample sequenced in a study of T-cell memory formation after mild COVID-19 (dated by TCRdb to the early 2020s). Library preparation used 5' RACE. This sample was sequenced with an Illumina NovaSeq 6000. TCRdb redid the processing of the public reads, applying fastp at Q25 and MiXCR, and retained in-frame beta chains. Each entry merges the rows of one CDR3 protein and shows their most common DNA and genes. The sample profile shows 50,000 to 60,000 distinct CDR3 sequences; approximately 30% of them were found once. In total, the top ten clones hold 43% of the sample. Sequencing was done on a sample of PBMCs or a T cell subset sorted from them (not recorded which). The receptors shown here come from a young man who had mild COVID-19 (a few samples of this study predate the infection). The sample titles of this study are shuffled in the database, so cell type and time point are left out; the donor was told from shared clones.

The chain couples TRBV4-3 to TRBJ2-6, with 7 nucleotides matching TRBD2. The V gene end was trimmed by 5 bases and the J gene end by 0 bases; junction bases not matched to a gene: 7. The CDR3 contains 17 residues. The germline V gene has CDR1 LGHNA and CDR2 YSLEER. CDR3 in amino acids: CASSGGSESSGANVLTF. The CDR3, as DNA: TGCGCCAGCAGCGGCGGGAGCGAAAGCTCTGGGGCCAACGTCCTGACTTTC.

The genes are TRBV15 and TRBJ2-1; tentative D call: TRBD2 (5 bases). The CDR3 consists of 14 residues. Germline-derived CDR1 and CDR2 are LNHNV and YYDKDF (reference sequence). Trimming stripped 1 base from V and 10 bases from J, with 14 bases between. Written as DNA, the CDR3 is TGTGCCACCAGCAGAGCTCGGACTCCCTTCGAGCAGTTCTTC. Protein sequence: CATSRARTPFEQFF.

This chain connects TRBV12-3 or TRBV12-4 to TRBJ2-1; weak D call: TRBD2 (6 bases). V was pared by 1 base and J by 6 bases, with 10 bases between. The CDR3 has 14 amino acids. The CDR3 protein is CASSLGAGGNEQFF. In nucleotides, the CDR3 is TGTGCCAGCAGTTTAGGAGCCGGGGGCAATGAGCAGTTCTTC.

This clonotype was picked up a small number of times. The CDR3 here is CATSDPDRGETQYF. CDR3 in DNA: TGTGCCACCAGTGATCCTGACAGGGGCGAGACCCAGTACTTC. The J gene is TRBJ2-5, the V gene TRBV24-1; TRBD1 agrees at 8 bases. The CDR3 spans 14 residues. Losses at the gene ends were 3 bases for V and 5 bases for J; bases not matched to a gene: 4. CDR1 is KGHDR, CDR2 SFDVKD, per germline.

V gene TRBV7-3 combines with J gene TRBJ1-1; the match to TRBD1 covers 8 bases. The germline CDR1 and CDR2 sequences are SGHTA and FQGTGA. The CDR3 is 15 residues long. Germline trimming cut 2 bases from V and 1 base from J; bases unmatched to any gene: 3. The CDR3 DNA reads TGTGCCAGCAGCTTATCGACAGGGGCGAACACTGAAGCTTTCTTT. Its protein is CASSLSTGANTEAFF.

CDR3 DNA sequence: TGTGCCAGCAGCACAGGGGGAGTCGCTGAGCAGTTCTTC. Amino acid sequence: CASSTGGVAEQFF. This chain connects TRBV7-9 to TRBJ2-1, with 8 bases aligning to TRBD1. Trimming removed 5 bases from V and 9 bases from J; junction bases left unmatched: 6. Germline V gene sequence: CDR1 SEHNR, CDR2 FQNEAQ (reference sequence). The CDR3 consists of 13 residues.

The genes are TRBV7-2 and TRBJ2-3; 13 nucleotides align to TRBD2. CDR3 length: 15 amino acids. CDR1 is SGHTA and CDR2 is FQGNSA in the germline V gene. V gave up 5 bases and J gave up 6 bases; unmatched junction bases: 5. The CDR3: CASSRTSGGEDTQYF. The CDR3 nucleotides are TGTGCCAGCAGCCGTACTAGCGGGGGGGAGGATACGCAGTATTTT. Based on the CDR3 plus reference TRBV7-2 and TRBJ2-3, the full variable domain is GAGVSQSPSNKVTEKGKDVELRCDPISGHTALYWYRQSLGQGLEFLIYFQGNSAPDKSGLPSDRFSAERTGGSVSTLTIQRTQQEDSAVYLCASSRTSGGEDTQYFGPGTRLTVL.

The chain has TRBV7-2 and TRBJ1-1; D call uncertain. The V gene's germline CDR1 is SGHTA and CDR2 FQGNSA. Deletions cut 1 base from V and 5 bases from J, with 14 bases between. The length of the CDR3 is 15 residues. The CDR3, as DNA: TGTGCCAGCAGCTTAGGAGCAGGTCCGGGGACTGAAGCTTTCTTT. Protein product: CASSLGAGPGTEAFF.

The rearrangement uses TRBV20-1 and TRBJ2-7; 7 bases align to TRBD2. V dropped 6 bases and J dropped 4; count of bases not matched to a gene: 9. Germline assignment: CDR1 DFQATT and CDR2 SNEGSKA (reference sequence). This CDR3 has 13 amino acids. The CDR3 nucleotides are TGCAGTGCGATGGGCGGGGGACCTTACGAGCAGTACGTC. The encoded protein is CSAMGGGPYEQYV.

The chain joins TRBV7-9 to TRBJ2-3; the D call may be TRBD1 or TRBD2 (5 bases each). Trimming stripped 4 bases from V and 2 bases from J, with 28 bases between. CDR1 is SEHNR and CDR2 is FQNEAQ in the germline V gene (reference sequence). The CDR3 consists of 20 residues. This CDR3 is CASSSRVRLNVGTTTDTQYF. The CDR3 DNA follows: TGTGCCAGCAGCTCTAGAGTCCGCTTGAACGTGGGGACCACCACAGATACGCAGTATTTT. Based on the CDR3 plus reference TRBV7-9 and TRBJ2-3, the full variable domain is DTGVSQNPRHKITKRGQNVTFRCDPISEHNRLYWYRQTLGQGPEFLTYFQNEAQLEKSRLLSDRFSAERPKGSFSTLEIQRTEQGDSAMYLCASSSRVRLNVGTTTDTQYFGPGTRLTVL.

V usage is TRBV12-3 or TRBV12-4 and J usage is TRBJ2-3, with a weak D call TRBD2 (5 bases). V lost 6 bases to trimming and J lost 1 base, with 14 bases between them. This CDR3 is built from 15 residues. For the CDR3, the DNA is TGTGCCAGCAGCCTCGGGGTTTGGGGCACAGATACGCAGTATTTT. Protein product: CASSLGVWGTDTQYF.

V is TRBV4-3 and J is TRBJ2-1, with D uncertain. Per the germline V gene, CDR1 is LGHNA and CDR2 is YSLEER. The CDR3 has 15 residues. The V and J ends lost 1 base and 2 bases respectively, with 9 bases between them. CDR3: CASSQAKGPYNEQFF. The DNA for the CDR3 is TGCGCCAGCAGCCAAGCCAAGGGCCCCTACAATGAGCAGTTCTTC.

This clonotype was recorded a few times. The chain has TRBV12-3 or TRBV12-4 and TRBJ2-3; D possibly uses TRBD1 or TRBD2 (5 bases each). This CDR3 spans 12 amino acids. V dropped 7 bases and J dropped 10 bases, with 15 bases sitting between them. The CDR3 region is CASTGAPGAQYF. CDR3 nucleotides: TGTGCCAGCACCGGGGCCCCAGGCGCGCAGTATTTT.

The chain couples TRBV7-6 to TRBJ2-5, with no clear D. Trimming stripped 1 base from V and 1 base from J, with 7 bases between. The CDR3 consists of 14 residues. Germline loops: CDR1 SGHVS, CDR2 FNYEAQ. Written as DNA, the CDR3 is TGTGCCAGCAGCTTAGGTGGTTCCCAAGAGACCCAGTACTTC. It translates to CASSLGGSQETQYF.

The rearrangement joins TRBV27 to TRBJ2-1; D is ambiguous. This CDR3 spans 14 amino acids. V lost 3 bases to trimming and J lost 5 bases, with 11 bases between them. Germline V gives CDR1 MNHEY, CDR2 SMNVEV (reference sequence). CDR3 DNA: TGTGCCAGCAGTTTGGCAGCAGTAGACAATGAGCAGTTCTTC. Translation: CASSLAAVDNEQFF.

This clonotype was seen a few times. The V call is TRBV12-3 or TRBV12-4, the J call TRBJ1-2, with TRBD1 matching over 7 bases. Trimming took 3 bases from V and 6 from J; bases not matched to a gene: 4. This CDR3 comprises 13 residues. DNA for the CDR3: TGTGCCAGCAGTTTCACTGGGACAGATGGCTACACCTTC. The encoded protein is CASSFTGTDGYTF.

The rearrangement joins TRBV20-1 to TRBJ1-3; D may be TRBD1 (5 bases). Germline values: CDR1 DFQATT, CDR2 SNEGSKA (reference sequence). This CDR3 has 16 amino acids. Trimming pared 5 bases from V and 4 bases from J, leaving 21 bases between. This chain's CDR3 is CSASGKGRTTGNTIYF. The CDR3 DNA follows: TGCAGTGCTTCGGGTAAGGGGCGTACAACCGGAAACACCATATATTTT.

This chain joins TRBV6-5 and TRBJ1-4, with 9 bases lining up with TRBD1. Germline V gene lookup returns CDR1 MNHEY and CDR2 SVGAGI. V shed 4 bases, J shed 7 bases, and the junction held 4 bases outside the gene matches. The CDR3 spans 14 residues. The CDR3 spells CASSSGTGPEKLFF. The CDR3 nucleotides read TGTGCCAGCAGTTCCGGGACAGGGCCTGAAAAACTGTTTTTT.

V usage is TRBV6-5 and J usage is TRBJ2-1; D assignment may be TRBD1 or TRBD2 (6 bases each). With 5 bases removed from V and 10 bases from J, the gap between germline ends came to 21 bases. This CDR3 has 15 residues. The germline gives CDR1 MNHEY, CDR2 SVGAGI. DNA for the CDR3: TGTGCCAGCAGTCCTCGGGGGCAGGGCACAAGGGAGCAGTTCTTC. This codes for CASSPRGQGTREQFF.

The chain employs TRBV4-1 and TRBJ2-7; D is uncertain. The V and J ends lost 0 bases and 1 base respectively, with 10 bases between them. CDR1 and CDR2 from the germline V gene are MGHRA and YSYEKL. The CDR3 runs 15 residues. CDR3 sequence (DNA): TGCGCCAGCAGCCAAGAAAGGGCAGGATCCTACGAGCAGTACGTC. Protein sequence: CASSQERAGSYEQYV.

CDR3 nucleotide sequence: TGCAGCGTTGAAGGGAAAGTAGCGGGGGAGCAGTTCTTC. Residues: CSVEGKVAGEQFF. The V call is TRBV29-1, the J call TRBJ2-1; TRBD2 agrees at 8 bases. The CDR3 totals 13 residues. CDR1 is SQVTM and CDR2 is ANQGSEA in the germline V gene. V lost 1 base to trimming and J lost 10 bases; unmatched junction nucleotides: 6.

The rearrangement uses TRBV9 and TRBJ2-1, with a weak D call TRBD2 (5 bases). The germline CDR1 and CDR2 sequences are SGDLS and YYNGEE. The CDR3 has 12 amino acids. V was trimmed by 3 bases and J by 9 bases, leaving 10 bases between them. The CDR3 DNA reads TGTGCCAGCAGCGGTCCGGGAACTGAGCAGTTCTTC. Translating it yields CASSGPGTEQFF.

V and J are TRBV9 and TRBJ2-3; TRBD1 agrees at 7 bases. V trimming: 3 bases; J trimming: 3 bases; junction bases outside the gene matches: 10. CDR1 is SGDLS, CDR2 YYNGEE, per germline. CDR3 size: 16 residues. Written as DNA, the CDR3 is TGTGCCAGCAGCGCGGCCCCAGGGGGTAATACAGATACGCAGTATTTT. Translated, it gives CASSAAPGGNTDTQYF.

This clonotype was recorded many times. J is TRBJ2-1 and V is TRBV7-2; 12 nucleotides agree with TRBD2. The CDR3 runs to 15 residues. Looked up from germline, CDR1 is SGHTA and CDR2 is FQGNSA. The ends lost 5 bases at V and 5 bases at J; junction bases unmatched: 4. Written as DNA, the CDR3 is TGTGCCAGCAGCCACGGACTAGCGGGGAACAATGAGCAGTTCTTC. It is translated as CASSHGLAGNNEQFF.

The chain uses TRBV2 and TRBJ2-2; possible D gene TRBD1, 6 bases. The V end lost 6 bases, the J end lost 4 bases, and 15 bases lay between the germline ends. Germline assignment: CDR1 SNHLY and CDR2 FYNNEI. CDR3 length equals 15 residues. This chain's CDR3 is CASSQTGRSTGELFF. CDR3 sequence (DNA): TGTGCCAGCAGCCAGACAGGTAGAAGCACCGGGGAGCTGTTTTTT.

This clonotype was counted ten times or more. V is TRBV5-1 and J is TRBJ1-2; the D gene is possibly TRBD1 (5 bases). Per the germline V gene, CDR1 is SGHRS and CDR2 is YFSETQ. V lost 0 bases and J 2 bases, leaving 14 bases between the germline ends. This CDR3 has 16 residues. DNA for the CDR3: TGCGCCAGCAGCTTGGTGGGGGATTTCTTAAACTATGGCTACACCTTC. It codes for CASSLVGDFLNYGYTF.

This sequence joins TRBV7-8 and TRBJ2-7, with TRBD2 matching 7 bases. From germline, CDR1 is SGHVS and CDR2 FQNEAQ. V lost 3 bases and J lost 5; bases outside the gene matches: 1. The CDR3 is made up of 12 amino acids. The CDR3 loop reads CASSLGGDEQYV. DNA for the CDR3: TGTGCCAGCAGCTTGGGGGGGGACGAGCAGTACGTC.

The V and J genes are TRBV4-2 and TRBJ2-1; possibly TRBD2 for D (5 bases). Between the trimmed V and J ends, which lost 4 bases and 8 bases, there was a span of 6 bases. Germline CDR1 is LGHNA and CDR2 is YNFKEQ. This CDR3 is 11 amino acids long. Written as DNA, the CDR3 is TGTGCCAGCAGCCTTAGCGATGAGCAGTTCTTC. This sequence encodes CASSLSDEQFF.

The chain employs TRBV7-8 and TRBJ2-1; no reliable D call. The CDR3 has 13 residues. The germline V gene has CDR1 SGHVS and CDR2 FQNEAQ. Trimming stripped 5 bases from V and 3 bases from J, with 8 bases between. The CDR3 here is CASSTVLYNEQFF. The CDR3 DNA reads TGTGCCAGCAGCACGGTCCTCTACAATGAGCAGTTCTTC.

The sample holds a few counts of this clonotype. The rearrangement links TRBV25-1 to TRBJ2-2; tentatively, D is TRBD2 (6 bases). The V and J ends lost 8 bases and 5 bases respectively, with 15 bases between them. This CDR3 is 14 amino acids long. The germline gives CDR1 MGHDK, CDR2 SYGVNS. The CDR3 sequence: CASQAGRATGELFF. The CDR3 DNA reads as TGTGCCAGCCAGGCGGGGAGAGCTACCGGGGAGCTGTTTTTT.

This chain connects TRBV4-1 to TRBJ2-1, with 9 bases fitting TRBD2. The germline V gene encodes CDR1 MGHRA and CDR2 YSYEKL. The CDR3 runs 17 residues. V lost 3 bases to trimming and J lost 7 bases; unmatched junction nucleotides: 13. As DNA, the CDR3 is TGCGCCAGCAGCCATTCTTTAGCGGGGGTCGGGTGGAATGAGCAGTTCTTC. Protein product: CASSHSLAGVGWNEQFF.

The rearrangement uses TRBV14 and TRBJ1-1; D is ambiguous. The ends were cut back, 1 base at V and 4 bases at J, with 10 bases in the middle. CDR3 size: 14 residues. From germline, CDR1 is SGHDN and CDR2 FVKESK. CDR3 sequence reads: CASSQVRGSTEAFF. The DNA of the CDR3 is TGTGCCAGCAGCCAAGTCCGTGGCTCCACTGAAGCTTTCTTT.